The T cell receptor (beta chain) described here comes from a study of T cell responses to AZD1222 COVID-19 vaccine. General study points: There were vaccine-associated CD4 TCRs across spike, dominant at 160-218 and 743-854. Only a handful of AZD1222 recipients, more than 5 in all, had baseline seropositivity.

Here immunoSEQ multiplex PCR was the method, and the copy in TCRdb shows in-frame clones only, minus some. The sample includes 75,000 to 85,000 clones, approximately 87% of them seen just once. V was clipped by 1 base and J by 8 bases, with 11 bases between them. Germline V gives CDR1 KGHSH, CDR2 LQKENI. The CDR3 covers 13 residues. This clone was seen a few times. Its antigen is as yet unknown. Second-dose timings of about 4 or about 12 weeks were pooled. This TCR came from an adult who received the AZD1222 COVID-19 vaccine. The chain uses TRBV18 and TRBJ1-1, with D hard to call. The sequencing here drew on peripheral blood, taken 28 days after the second AZD1222 dose. CDR3 region: CASSPQLEREAFF. Here the CDR3 DNA reads TGTGCCAGCTCACCACAGTTAGAAAGGGAAGCTTTCTTT.